A selection of T cell receptor beta chains follows, all from one sample in a study of early T cells in non-severe SARS-CoV-2 infection. Using its own MiXCR run on the 5' RACE reads, TCRdb lists one record per CDR3 protein. Here the sample spans tens of thousands of distinct CDR3 sequences, 5.5% to 6.5% being singletons. The starting material was whole blood, obtained at baseline. The receptors here all came from an adult who was a healthcare worker with PCR-confirmed SARS-CoV-2 infection or an uninfected control (not recorded which). The CDR3 runs from the conserved cysteine through the conserved F or W. The order of the fields is clone size, D gene, V gene, J gene, CDR3 DNA, CDR3 protein. A D gene is named only where the DNA matches it firmly. The size entry is marked missing in some rows and otherwise reads once, few, many or a size class.

abundance: NA
d_gene: NA
v_gene: TRBV6-1
j_gene: TRBJ1-6
CDR3nt: TGTGCCAGCAGTGTGGGGTACAATAATTCACCCCTCCACTTT
CDR3aa: CASSVGYNNSPLHF

abundance: NA
d_gene: NA
v_gene: TRBV5-4
j_gene: TRBJ2-3
CDR3nt: TGTGCCAGCACCGTGGGTTCGTCGGTCCCCACAGATACGCAGTATTTT
CDR3aa: CASTVGSSVPTDTQYF

abundance: many
d_gene: TRBD1
v_gene: TRBV9
j_gene: TRBJ2-1
CDR3nt: TGTGCCAGCAGCGTAGGGTTCGGACCGGGACAGGGTAGAGAGCAGTTCTTC
CDR3aa: CASSVGFGPGQGREQFF

abundance: few
d_gene: NA
v_gene: TRBV7-8
j_gene: TRBJ1-1
CDR3nt: TGTGCCAGCAGCGCCAGTTACACTGAAGCTTTCTTT
CDR3aa: CASSASYTEAFF

abundance: NA
d_gene: NA
v_gene: TRBV27
j_gene: TRBJ1-5
CDR3nt: TGTGCCAGCAGTTCACAATCTATACGTCCGGGAGGTAATCAGCCCCAGCATTTT
CDR3aa: CASSSQSIRPGGNQPQHF

abundance: many
d_gene: NA
v_gene: TRBV14
j_gene: TRBJ2-6
CDR3nt: TGTGCCAGCAGCCATCAAACAGGGAAGGCGGCTGGGGCCAACGTCCTGACTTTC
CDR3aa: CASSHQTGKAAGANVLTF

abundance: NA
d_gene: TRBD1
v_gene: TRBV5-6
j_gene: TRBJ1-3
CDR3nt: TGTGTCAGCAGCTTGCGAATCCGAAGGGGACAGGGAAGAAACACCATATATTTT
CDR3aa: CVSSLRIRRGQGRNTIYF

abundance: many
d_gene: TRBD1
v_gene: TRBV7-6
j_gene: TRBJ1-1
CDR3nt: TGTGCCAGCAGCTTAGGTGACAGGGCGAACACTGAAGCTTTCTTT
CDR3aa: CASSLGDRANTEAFF

abundance: few
d_gene: NA
v_gene: TRBV27
j_gene: TRBJ2-5
CDR3nt: TGTGCCAGCAGTCGCGGGACGGCCCAGTACTTC
CDR3aa: CASSRGTAQYF

abundance: many
d_gene: NA
v_gene: TRBV7-9
j_gene: TRBJ2-1
CDR3nt: TGTGCCAGCAGCTTAGCGGGGTATCAGCAGTTCTTC
CDR3aa: CASSLAGYQQFF

abundance: NA
d_gene: NA
v_gene: TRBV19
j_gene: TRBJ2-1
CDR3nt: TGTGCCAGTAGTATCATGGCGGACGGTGGTAATGAGCAGTTCTTC
CDR3aa: CASSIMADGGNEQFF

abundance: many
d_gene: NA
v_gene: TRBV21-1
j_gene: TRBJ2-2
CDR3nt: TGTGCCAGCAGCAAGGCAGTCCTGACGAACACCGGGGAGCTGTTTTTT
CDR3aa: CASSKAVLTNTGELFF

abundance: NA
d_gene: NA
v_gene: TRBV5-6
j_gene: TRBJ2-1
CDR3nt: TGTGCCAGCAATTTTGTGCTATACAATGAGCAGTTCTTC
CDR3aa: CASNFVLYNEQFF

abundance: few
d_gene: TRBD1
v_gene: TRBV7-2
j_gene: TRBJ1-2
CDR3nt: TGTGCCAGCAGCTTAAGACAGGGTAATGGCTACACCTTC
CDR3aa: CASSLRQGNGYTF

abundance: many
d_gene: NA
v_gene: TRBV29-1
j_gene: TRBJ1-2
CDR3nt: TGCAGCGTTGACGAGGGAGGGTATGGCTACACCTTC
CDR3aa: CSVDEGGYGYTF

abundance: many
d_gene: TRBD2
v_gene: TRBV12-3/TRBV12-4
j_gene: TRBJ2-5
CDR3nt: TGTGCCAGCAGACCCCCCCGGGGGGGCCAAGAGACCCAGTACTTC
CDR3aa: CASRPPRGGQETQYF

abundance: many
d_gene: NA
v_gene: TRBV7-7
j_gene: TRBJ1-1
CDR3nt: TGTGCTAGCTCGGAGGGCCGGAACACTGAAGCTTTCTTT
CDR3aa: CASSEGRNTEAFF

abundance: many
d_gene: NA
v_gene: TRBV29-1
j_gene: TRBJ1-5
CDR3nt: TGCAGCGTTGCACAGGTGTGGGATCAGCCCCAGCATTTT
CDR3aa: CSVAQVWDQPQHF

abundance: many
d_gene: TRBD1
v_gene: TRBV3-1
j_gene: TRBJ1-4
CDR3nt: TGTGCCAGCAGCCACAGGGGGGAATGGGAAAAACTGTTTTTT
CDR3aa: CASSHRGEWEKLFF

abundance: many
d_gene: NA
v_gene: TRBV7-2
j_gene: TRBJ1-3
CDR3nt: TGTGCCAGCAGCTTAACAGGTCCTGGAAACACCATATATTTT
CDR3aa: CASSLTGPGNTIYF

abundance: many
d_gene: NA
v_gene: TRBV30
j_gene: TRBJ1-2
CDR3nt: TGTGCCTTGGACAGTTATGGCTACACCTTC
CDR3aa: CALDSYGYTF

abundance: few
d_gene: NA
v_gene: TRBV7-6
j_gene: TRBJ2-7
CDR3nt: TGTGCCAGCAGCCAATATGGACAGTCCGAGCAGTACTTC
CDR3aa: CASSQYGQSEQYF

abundance: many
d_gene: TRBD1
v_gene: TRBV20-1
j_gene: TRBJ2-7
CDR3nt: TGCAGTGCACGTTCGGACAGGGACTACGAGCAGTACTTC
CDR3aa: CSARSDRDYEQYF

abundance: NA
d_gene: NA
v_gene: TRBV10-2
j_gene: TRBJ1-2
CDR3nt: TGCGCCAGCAGCTTCGGACCCCGGGACTATGGCTACACCTTC
CDR3aa: CASSFGPRDYGYTF

abundance: few
d_gene: NA
v_gene: TRBV7-9
j_gene: TRBJ2-1
CDR3nt: TGTGCCAGCAGCTTAGCTTTAACTTCTCAGGGGATTCATGAGCAGTTCTTC
CDR3aa: CASSLALTSQGIHEQFF

abundance: many
d_gene: NA
v_gene: TRBV6-1
j_gene: TRBJ2-1
CDR3nt: TGTGCCAGCAGTGAAAGGGCAGGGAGCTCCTACAATGAGCAGTTCTTC
CDR3aa: CASSERAGSSYNEQFF

abundance: many
d_gene: NA
v_gene: TRBV19
j_gene: TRBJ1-5
CDR3nt: TGTGCCAGTAGCCCAACTGACATGTATAGCAATCAGCCCCAGCATTTT
CDR3aa: CASSPTDMYSNQPQHF

abundance: many
d_gene: NA
v_gene: TRBV2
j_gene: TRBJ1-2
CDR3nt: TGTGCCAGCAGAGACACAGGATTTCTCTATGGCTACACCTTC
CDR3aa: CASRDTGFLYGYTF

abundance: few
d_gene: NA
v_gene: TRBV3-1
j_gene: TRBJ2-7
CDR3nt: TGTGCCAGCAGCCATGGGGGCGAGCAGTACTTC
CDR3aa: CASSHGGEQYF

abundance: NA
d_gene: NA
v_gene: TRBV6-5
j_gene: TRBJ2-3
CDR3nt: TGTGCCAGCAGCCGAGATGGGGGAAGCGCGGCAGATACGCAGTATTTT
CDR3aa: CASSRDGGSAADTQYF

abundance: few
d_gene: NA
v_gene: TRBV19
j_gene: TRBJ2-7
CDR3nt: TGTGCCAGTAGTATGGGCTGGGGAGATTACGAGCAGTACTTC
CDR3aa: CASSMGWGDYEQYF

abundance: NA
d_gene: NA
v_gene: TRBV20-1
j_gene: TRBJ1-2
CDR3nt: TGCAGTGCTAGAGGACGCACCGGGGGCTATGGCTACACCTTC
CDR3aa: CSARGRTGGYGYTF

abundance: few
d_gene: TRBD1
v_gene: TRBV28
j_gene: TRBJ1-1
CDR3nt: TGTGCCAGCAGTTCCCGACAGGGCCTTAGTGAAGCTTTCTTT
CDR3aa: CASSSRQGLSEAFF

abundance: NA
d_gene: NA
v_gene: TRBV19
j_gene: TRBJ2-2
CDR3nt: TGTGCCAGTAGTGTCCTAGCAATCGGTACCGGGGAGCTGTTTTTT
CDR3aa: CASSVLAIGTGELFF

abundance: NA
d_gene: TRBD1
v_gene: TRBV12-3/TRBV12-4
j_gene: TRBJ1-4
CDR3nt: TGTGCCAGCAGTCCAGGACAGGGATGGGAAAAACTGTTTTTT
CDR3aa: CASSPGQGWEKLFF

abundance: many
d_gene: TRBD1
v_gene: TRBV4-1
j_gene: TRBJ2-7
CDR3nt: TGCGCCAGCAGCCAGGGGATGGACAGGAATCCCTACGAGCAGTACTTC
CDR3aa: CASSQGMDRNPYEQYF

abundance: many
d_gene: NA
v_gene: TRBV20-1
j_gene: TRBJ2-3
CDR3nt: TGCAGTGCTAAGAGTGGAGAGGGGCGAAGCACAGATACGCAGTATTTT
CDR3aa: CSAKSGEGRSTDTQYF

abundance: NA
d_gene: TRBD1
v_gene: TRBV4-3
j_gene: TRBJ2-2
CDR3nt: TGCGCCAGCAGCCAGCAACTCTGGACAGGGGGCACCGGGGAGCTGTTTTTT
CDR3aa: CASSQQLWTGGTGELFF

abundance: many
d_gene: NA
v_gene: TRBV11-2
j_gene: TRBJ2-3
CDR3nt: TGTGCCAGCAGCTTATCAGTGGATACGCAGTATTTT
CDR3aa: CASSLSVDTQYF

abundance: many
d_gene: NA
v_gene: TRBV7-9
j_gene: TRBJ1-3
CDR3nt: TGTGCCAGCAGCCCCAGCAGCTCTGGAAACACCATATATTTT
CDR3aa: CASSPSSSGNTIYF

abundance: few
d_gene: NA
v_gene: TRBV12-2
j_gene: TRBJ1-2
CDR3nt: TGTGCAAGTCGCCGCCAAACGGGACATCCTAACTATGGCTACACCTTC
CDR3aa: CASRRQTGHPNYGYTF

abundance: few
d_gene: NA
v_gene: TRBV9
j_gene: TRBJ1-4
CDR3nt: TGTGCCAGCAGCTTCTCAGGGTCGACGAGTGAAAAACTGTTTTTT
CDR3aa: CASSFSGSTSEKLFF

abundance: many
d_gene: NA
v_gene: TRBV10-3
j_gene: TRBJ2-1
CDR3nt: TGTGCCATCAGTGATTATAATGAGCAGTTCTTC
CDR3aa: CAISDYNEQFF

abundance: many
d_gene: NA
v_gene: TRBV11-3
j_gene: TRBJ1-1
CDR3nt: TGTGCCAGCAGCTTAGGTGGCGGTTCTAACACTGAAGCTTTCTTT
CDR3aa: CASSLGGGSNTEAFF

abundance: many
d_gene: TRBD1
v_gene: TRBV7-8
j_gene: TRBJ2-1
CDR3nt: TGTGCCAGCAGCTCCAGAACAGGGGTGAATGAGCAGTTCTTC
CDR3aa: CASSSRTGVNEQFF

abundance: many
d_gene: NA
v_gene: TRBV4-3
j_gene: TRBJ2-5
CDR3nt: TGCGCCAGCAGCACGACAGTTGGGGAGACCCAGTACTTC
CDR3aa: CASSTTVGETQYF

abundance: NA
d_gene: NA
v_gene: TRBV3-1
j_gene: TRBJ1-6
CDR3nt: TGTGCCAGCAGCAAACAGGGAGCCGGCAGGTCACCCCTCCACTTT
CDR3aa: CASSKQGAGRSPLHF